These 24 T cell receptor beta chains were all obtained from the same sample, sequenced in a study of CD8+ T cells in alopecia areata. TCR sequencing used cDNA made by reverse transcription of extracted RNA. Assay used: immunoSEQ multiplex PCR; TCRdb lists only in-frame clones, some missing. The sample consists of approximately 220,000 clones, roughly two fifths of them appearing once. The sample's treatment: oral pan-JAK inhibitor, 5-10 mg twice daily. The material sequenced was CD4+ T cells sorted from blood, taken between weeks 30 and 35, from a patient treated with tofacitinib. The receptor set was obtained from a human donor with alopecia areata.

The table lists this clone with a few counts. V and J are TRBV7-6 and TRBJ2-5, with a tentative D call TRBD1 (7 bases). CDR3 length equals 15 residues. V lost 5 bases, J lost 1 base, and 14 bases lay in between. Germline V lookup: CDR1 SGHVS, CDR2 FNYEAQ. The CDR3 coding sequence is TGTGCCAGCAGCCAGGGGGGCACCAGCCAAGAGACCCAGTACTTC. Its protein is CASSQGGTSQETQYF.

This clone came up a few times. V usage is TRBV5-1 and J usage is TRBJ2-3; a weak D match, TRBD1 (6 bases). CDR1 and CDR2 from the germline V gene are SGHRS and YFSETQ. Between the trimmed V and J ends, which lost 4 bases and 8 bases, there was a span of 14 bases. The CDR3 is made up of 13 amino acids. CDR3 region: CASSPGHLVTQYF. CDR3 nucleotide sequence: TGCGCCAGCAGCCCGGGACATCTCGTTACGCAGTATTTT.

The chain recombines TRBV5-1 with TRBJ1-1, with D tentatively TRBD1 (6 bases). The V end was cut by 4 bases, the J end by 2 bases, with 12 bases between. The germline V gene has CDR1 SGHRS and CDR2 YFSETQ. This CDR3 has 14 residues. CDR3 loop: CASSIQTGNTEAFF. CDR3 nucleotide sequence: TGCGCCAGCAGCATTCAGACAGGAAACACTGAAGCTTTCTTT.

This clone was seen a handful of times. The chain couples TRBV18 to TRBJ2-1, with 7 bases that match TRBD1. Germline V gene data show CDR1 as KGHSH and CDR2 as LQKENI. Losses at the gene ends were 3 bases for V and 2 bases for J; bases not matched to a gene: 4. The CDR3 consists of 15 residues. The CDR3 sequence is CASSPTGPAYNEQFF. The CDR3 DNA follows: TGTGCCAGCTCACCGACAGGGCCGGCCTACAATGAGCAGTTCTTC.

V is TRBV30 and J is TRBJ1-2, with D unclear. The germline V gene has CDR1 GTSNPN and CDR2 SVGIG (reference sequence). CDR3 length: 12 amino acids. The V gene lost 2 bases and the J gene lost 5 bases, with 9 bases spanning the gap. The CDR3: CAWSIDFYGYTF. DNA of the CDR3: TGTGCCTGGAGTATAGATTTTTATGGCTACACCTTC.

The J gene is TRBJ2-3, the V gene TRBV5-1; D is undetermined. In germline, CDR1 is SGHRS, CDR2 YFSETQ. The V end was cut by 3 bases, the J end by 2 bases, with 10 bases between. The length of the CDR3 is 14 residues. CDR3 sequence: CASSSLRYTDTQYF. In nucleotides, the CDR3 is TGCGCCAGCAGCTCGCTGCGTTACACAGATACGCAGTATTTT.

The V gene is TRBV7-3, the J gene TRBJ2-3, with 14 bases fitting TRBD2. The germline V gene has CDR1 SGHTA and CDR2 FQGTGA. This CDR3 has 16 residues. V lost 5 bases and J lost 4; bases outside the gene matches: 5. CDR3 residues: CASSLGLAGGSDTQYF. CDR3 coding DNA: TGTGCCAGCAGCCTCGGACTAGCGGGGGGCTCAGATACGCAGTATTTT.

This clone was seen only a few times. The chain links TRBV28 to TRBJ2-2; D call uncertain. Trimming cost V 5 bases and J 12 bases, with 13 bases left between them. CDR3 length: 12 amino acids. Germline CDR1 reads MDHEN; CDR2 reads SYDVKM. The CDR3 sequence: CASSPNTRKLFF. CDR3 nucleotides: TGTGCCAGCAGTCCGAATACTCGAAAGCTGTTTTTT.

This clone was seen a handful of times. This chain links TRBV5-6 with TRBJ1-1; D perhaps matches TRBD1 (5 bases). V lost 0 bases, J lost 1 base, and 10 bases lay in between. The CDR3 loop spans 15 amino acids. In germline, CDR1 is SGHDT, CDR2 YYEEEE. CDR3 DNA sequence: TGTGCCAGCAGCTTGGTTGGACACAAGAACACTGAAGCTTTCTTT. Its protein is CASSLVGHKNTEAFF.

The CDR3 nucleotides are TGCGCCAGCAGCCAACCCGACAGGGAGTATGGCTACACCTTC. It yields the protein CASSQPDREYGYTF. The chain carries TRBV4-1 and TRBJ1-2; 7 bases are shared with TRBD1. V was pared by 2 bases and J by 5 bases, with 5 bases of the junction left unmatched. Germline CDR1 reads MGHRA; CDR2 reads YSYEKL. The CDR3 is 14 residues long.

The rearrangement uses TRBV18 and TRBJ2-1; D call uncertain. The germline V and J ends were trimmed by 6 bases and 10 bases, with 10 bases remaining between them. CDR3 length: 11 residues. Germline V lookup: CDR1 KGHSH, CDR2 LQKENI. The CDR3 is CASSPASEQFF. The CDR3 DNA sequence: TGTGCCAGCTCCCCCGCTTCGGAGCAGTTCTTC.

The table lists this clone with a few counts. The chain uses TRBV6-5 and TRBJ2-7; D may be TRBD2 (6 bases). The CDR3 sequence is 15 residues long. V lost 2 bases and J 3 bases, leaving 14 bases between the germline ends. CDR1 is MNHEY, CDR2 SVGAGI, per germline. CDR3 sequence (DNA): TGTGCCAGCAGTTACGAGCGGCGGGGCGGCTACGAGCAGTACTTC. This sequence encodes CASSYERRGGYEQYF.

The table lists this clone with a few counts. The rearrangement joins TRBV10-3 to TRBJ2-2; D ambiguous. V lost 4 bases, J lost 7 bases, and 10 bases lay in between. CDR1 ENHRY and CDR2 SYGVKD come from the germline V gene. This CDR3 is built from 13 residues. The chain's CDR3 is CAISVTKGGELFF. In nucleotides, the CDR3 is TGTGCCATCAGTGTTACCAAGGGCGGGGAGCTGTTTTTT.

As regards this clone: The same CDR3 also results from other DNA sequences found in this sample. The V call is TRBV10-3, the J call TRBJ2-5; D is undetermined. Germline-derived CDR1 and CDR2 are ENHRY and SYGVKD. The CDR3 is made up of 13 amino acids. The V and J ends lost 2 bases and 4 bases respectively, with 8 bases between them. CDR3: CAISEGERETQYF. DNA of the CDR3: TGTGCCATCAGTGAGGGAGAGCGAGAGACCCAGTACTTC.

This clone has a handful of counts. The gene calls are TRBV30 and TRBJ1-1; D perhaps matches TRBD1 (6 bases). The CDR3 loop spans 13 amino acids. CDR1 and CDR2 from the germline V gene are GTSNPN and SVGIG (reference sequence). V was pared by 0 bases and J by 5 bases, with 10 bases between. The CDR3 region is CAWSVHGQTEAFF. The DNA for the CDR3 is TGTGCCTGGAGTGTACACGGACAGACTGAAGCTTTCTTT.

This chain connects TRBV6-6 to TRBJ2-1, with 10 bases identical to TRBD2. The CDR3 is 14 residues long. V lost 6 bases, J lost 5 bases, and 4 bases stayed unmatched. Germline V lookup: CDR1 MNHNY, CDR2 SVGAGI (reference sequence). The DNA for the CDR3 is TGTGCCAGCAGGAGCGGGAGGGTAGACAATGAGCAGTTCTTC. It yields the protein CASRSGRVDNEQFF.

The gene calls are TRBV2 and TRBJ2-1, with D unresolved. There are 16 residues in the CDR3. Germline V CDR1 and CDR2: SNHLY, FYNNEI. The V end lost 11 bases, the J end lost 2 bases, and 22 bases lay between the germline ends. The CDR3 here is CAVDFSRTSAYNEQFF. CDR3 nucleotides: TGTGCCGTAGACTTTAGTAGGACGTCCGCCTACAATGAGCAGTTCTTC.

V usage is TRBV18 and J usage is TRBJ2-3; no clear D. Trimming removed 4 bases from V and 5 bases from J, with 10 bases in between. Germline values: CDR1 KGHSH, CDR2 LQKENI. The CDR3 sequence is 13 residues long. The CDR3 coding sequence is TGTGCCAGCTCACGGATAGAAAGAGATACGCAGTATTTT. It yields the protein CASSRIERDTQYF.

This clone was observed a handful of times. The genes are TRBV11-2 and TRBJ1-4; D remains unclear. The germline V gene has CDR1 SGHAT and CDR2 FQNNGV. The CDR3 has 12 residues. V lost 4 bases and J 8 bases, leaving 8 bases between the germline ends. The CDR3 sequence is CASSWFREKLFF. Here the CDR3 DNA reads TGTGCCAGCAGCTGGTTTCGAGAAAAACTGTTTTTT.

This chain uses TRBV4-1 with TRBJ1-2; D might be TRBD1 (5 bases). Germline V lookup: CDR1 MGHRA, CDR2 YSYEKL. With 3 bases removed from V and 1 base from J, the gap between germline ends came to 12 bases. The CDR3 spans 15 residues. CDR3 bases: TGCGCCAGCAGCCAGGGACCGACTAATAACTATGGCTACACCTTC. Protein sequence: CASSQGPTNNYGYTF.

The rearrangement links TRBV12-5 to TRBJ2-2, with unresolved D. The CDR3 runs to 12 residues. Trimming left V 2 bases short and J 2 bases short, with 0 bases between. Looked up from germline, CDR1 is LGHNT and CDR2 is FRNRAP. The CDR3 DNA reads TGTGCTAGTGGTTTGAACACCGGGGAGCTGTTTTTT. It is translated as CASGLNTGELFF. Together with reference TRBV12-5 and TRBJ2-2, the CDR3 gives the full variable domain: DARVTQTPRHKVTEMGQEVTMRCQPILGHNTVFWYRQTMMQGLELLAYFRNRAPLDDSGMPKDRFSAEMPDATLATLKIQPSEPRDSAVYFCASGLNTGELFFGEGSRLTVL.

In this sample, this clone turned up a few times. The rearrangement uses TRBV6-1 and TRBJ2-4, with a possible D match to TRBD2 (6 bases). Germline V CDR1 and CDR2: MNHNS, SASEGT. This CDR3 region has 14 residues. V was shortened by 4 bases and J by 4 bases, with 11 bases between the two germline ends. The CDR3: CASSGLSGKNIQYF. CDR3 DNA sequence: TGTGCCAGCAGTGGACTAAGCGGGAAAAACATTCAGTACTTC.

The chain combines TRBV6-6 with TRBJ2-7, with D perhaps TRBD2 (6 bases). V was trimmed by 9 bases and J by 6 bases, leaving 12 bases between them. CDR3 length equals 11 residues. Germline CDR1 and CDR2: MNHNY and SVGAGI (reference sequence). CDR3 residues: CASALGGEQYF. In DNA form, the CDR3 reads TGTGCCAGTGCCCTCGGGGGCGAGCAGTACTTC.

CDR3 sequence: CAWRDRSNRGTGELFF. The CDR3 DNA is TGTGCCTGGCGGGACAGGTCGAATCGTGGCACCGGGGAGCTGTTTTTT. The chain uses TRBV30 and TRBJ2-2; TRBD1 matches at 8 bases. Trimming took 5 bases from V and 4 from J; bases not matched to a gene: 12. From germline, CDR1 is GTSNPN and CDR2 SVGIG (reference sequence). CDR3 length: 16 amino acids.